This passage covers 11 T cell receptor beta chains from one sample sequenced in a study of cytotoxic CD8 clonotypes in ibrutinib-treated CLL. Assay used: immunoSEQ multiplex PCR; TCRdb lists only in-frame clones, some missing. The repertoire holds fewer than 400,000 clones, with under 70% as singletons. The sample consisted of PBMCs, taken after 36 months of ibrutinib treatment. Receptors were obtained from a human donor with chronic lymphocytic leukemia.

The chain carries TRBV4-3 and TRBJ2-7; 8 nucleotides line up with TRBD1. V gave up 0 bases and J gave up 1 base; unmatched junction bases: 5. This CDR3 has 16 amino acids. Germline CDR1 reads LGHNA; CDR2 reads YSLEER. CDR3 amino acids: CASSQDLGTGSYEQYF. CDR3 in DNA: TGCGCCAGCAGCCAAGATCTGGGGACAGGATCCTACGAGCAGTACTTC.

The chain recombines TRBV19 with TRBJ1-1, with D uncertain. Germline V lookup: CDR1 LNHDA, CDR2 SQIVND (reference sequence). This CDR3 is 15 amino acids long. V shed 2 bases and J shed 3 bases, with 13 bases lying between them. The CDR3 region is CASSIILSRDTEAFF. The CDR3, as DNA: TGTGCCAGTAGTATAATCCTCTCGAGGGACACTGAAGCTTTCTTT.

V usage is TRBV7-9 and J usage is TRBJ1-5, with 9 bases matching TRBD1. The CDR3 runs to 17 residues. The germline CDR1 and CDR2 sequences are SEHNR and FQNEAQ (reference sequence). The V and J ends lost 5 bases and 3 bases, in that order; junction bases with no gene match: 11. CDR3 DNA: TGTGCCAGCAGCCTCGAGTCCGGGACAGGGTTCAATCAGCCCCAGCATTTT. This sequence encodes CASSLESGTGFNQPQHF.

This clone was observed a few times. The CDR3 nucleotides are TGTGCCAGCTCACCACCGGGACAGCATTTCTATGGCTACACCTTC. Translation gives CASSPPGQHFYGYTF. The rearrangement uses TRBV18 and TRBJ1-2; 7 bases line up with TRBD1. The germline V gene has CDR1 KGHSH and CDR2 LQKENI. CDR3 size: 15 residues. Losses at the gene ends were 0 bases for V and 4 bases for J; bases not matched to a gene: 5.

This rearrangement joins TRBV2 to TRBJ2-1, with D possibly matching TRBD1 (6 bases). V was trimmed by 8 bases and J by 12 bases, leaving 20 bases between them. In germline, CDR1 is SNHLY, CDR2 FYNNEI. The CDR3 runs to 13 residues. The CDR3 nucleotides read TGTGCCAGCCCCAGGACAGTCCTGGGACGGCAGTTCTTC. This sequence encodes CASPRTVLGRQFF.

The rearrangement joins TRBV5-1 to TRBJ2-3, with 7 bases matching TRBD1. J was trimmed by 6 bases and V by 0 bases; bases with no gene match: 10. CDR3 size: 16 residues. Germline V gene lookup returns CDR1 SGHRS and CDR2 YFSETQ. The CDR3 region has the DNA TGCGCCAGCAGCTTGGGGGCAGATCCACAGGGGGATACGCAGTATTTT. As protein: CASSLGADPQGDTQYF.

V is TRBV5-1 and J is TRBJ1-4; the D gene is possibly TRBD1 (5 bases). Trimming removed 0 bases from V and 2 bases from J, with 5 bases in between. CDR1 is SGHRS and CDR2 is YFSETQ in the germline V gene. This CDR3 comprises 14 residues. In DNA form, the CDR3 reads TGCGCCAGCAGCTTGGGACAGACTAATGAAAAACTGTTTTTT. As protein: CASSLGQTNEKLFF.

The chain joins TRBV19 to TRBJ1-2; TRBD1 matches at 10 bases. Unmatched junction bases numbered 12, after V lost 6 bases and J lost 5 bases. Germline V gene data show CDR1 as LNHDA and CDR2 as SQIVND (reference sequence). The CDR3 is 16 amino acids. Here the CDR3 DNA reads TGTGCCAGTAGACACGGGACAGGGGAAGTCCATTATGGCTACACCTTC. Its translation: CASRHGTGEVHYGYTF.

The CDR3 DNA is TGTGCCAGTCTAGGACTGAACTATGGCTACACCTTC. This encodes CASLGLNYGYTF. The chain employs TRBV19 and TRBJ1-2; no firm D call. Germline V gene data show CDR1 as LNHDA and CDR2 as SQIVND (reference sequence). V dropped 8 bases and J dropped 2 bases, with 9 bases sitting between them. There are 12 residues in the CDR3.

This clone has only one observation. CDR3 loop: CATRSGGLSYNEQFF. As DNA, the CDR3 is TGTGCCACCAGAAGCGGGGGACTTTCCTACAATGAGCAGTTCTTC. The chain couples TRBV19 to TRBJ2-1; 8 positions match TRBD2. The CDR3 has 15 amino acids. V shed 10 bases, J shed 1 base, and the junction held 9 bases outside the gene matches. CDR1 LNHDA and CDR2 SQIVND come from the germline V gene (reference sequence).

The CDR3 DNA reads as TGTGCCAGCAGTGAATTCGGGCTAGCGGGGGGCATTGTCTACTACGAGCAGTACTTC. Translated: CASSEFGLAGGIVYYEQYF. V is TRBV2 and J is TRBJ2-7, with 11 bases lining up with TRBD2. Trimming removed 2 bases from V and 3 bases from J; junction bases left unmatched: 15. The CDR3 is 19 amino acids. From germline, CDR1 is SNHLY and CDR2 FYNNEI.